The 24 T cell receptor beta chains below all came from one sample that was sequenced in a study of graft-versus-host responses after intestinal transplantation. Plating of roughly 200,000 CFSE-labeled responder cells was done together with roughly 200,000 irradiated, violet-dye-labeled stimulator cells. The repertoire was sequenced with immunoSEQ multiplex PCR; TCRdb's copy has only in-frame clones and lacks some. Counted here are approximately 23,000 clones, about 48% occurring once; the ten biggest clones make up over 1.3%. This specimen was alloreactive CD8+ T cells from a mixed lymphocyte reaction culture, taken before transplantation. Subset here: CFSE-low proliferating T cells sorted from approximately 6-day pre-transplant mixed lymphocyte reaction (GvH or HvG direction). The receptors derive from a human patient who was an organ donor for intestinal transplantation.

This chain joins TRBV4-1 and TRBJ1-2; D gene unclear. The germline V gene encodes CDR1 MGHRA and CDR2 YSYEKL. This CDR3 has 15 amino acids. V lost 4 bases to trimming and J lost 1 base, with 13 bases between them. In DNA, the CDR3 is TGCGCCAGCAGCCCATTTGACGGAGATAACTATGGCTACACCTTC. As protein: CASSPFDGDNYGYTF.

The V gene is TRBV5-4, the J gene TRBJ2-7, with 12 bases that match TRBD2. The CDR3 covers 16 residues. The J segment lost 0 bases and the V segment lost 4 bases, leaving 5 bases of the junction unmatched. CDR1 is SGHNT, CDR2 YYREEE, per germline (reference sequence). CDR3 protein: CASSPKTSGSSYEQYF. Here the CDR3 DNA reads TGTGCCAGCAGCCCCAAGACTAGCGGGAGCTCCTACGAGCAGTACTTC.

The chain recombines TRBV4-3 with TRBJ2-1; D ambiguous. Germline loops: CDR1 LGHNA, CDR2 YSLEER. The CDR3 length is 11 residues. Trimming left V 1 base short and J 10 bases short, with 5 bases between. This CDR3 reads CASSQGVEQFF. The CDR3, as DNA: TGCGCCAGCAGCCAAGGAGTCGAGCAGTTCTTC.

This chain joins TRBV6-5 and TRBJ2-7, with a weak D call TRBD2 (6 bases). Per the germline V gene, CDR1 is MNHEY and CDR2 is SVGAGI. Trimming took 3 bases from V and 1 from J, leaving 13 bases between them. This CDR3 has 15 amino acids. The CDR3 nucleotides read TGTGCCAGCAGTTATCCCGGCGGGGCATCCTACGAGCAGTACTTC. It specifies CASSYPGGASYEQYF.

The chain employs TRBV5-6 and TRBJ2-7; TRBD1 aligns across 12 bases. The CDR3 totals 17 residues. The J segment lost 7 bases and the V segment lost 6 bases, leaving 17 bases of the junction unmatched. Germline assignment: CDR1 SGHDT and CDR2 YYEEEE. The CDR3 DNA sequence: TGTGCCAGCATAGTCGGGGGCTTACGGGACAGGGGGCCGGAGCAGTACTTC. Translation: CASIVGGLRDRGPEQYF.

By share, this clone counts as medium-sized. V gene TRBV2 combines with J gene TRBJ1-5; maybe TRBD1 (6 bases). CDR1 and CDR2 from the germline V gene are SNHLY and FYNNEI. The V end was cut by 6 bases, the J end by 5 bases, with 17 bases between. The CDR3 totals 15 residues. The chain's CDR3 is CASRVRGGLDQPQHF. DNA for the CDR3: TGTGCCAGCAGGGTCAGGGGAGGGCTGGATCAGCCCCAGCATTTT.

In this sample, this clone is medium-sized (0.01 to 0.1%). V and J are TRBV13 and TRBJ2-7; D is tentatively TRBD1 or TRBD2 (5 bases each). Trimming took off 5 bases at V and 2 bases at J, with 13 bases between the two ends. The CDR3 has 14 residues. Germline V lookup: CDR1 PRHDT, CDR2 FYEKMQ (reference sequence). The CDR3 DNA reads as TGTGCCAGCAGCGCCCGGGACGGAACCTACGAGCAGTACTTC. Residues: CASSARDGTYEQYF.

In this sample, this clone turned up a few times. The chain combines TRBV6-5 with TRBJ1-5; D is uncertain. The CDR3 covers 14 residues. Germline V gene sequence: CDR1 MNHEY, CDR2 SVGAGI. V lost 2 bases and J 1 base, leaving 6 bases between the germline ends. The CDR3 region is CASSYLGSNQPQHF. For the CDR3, the DNA is TGTGCCAGCAGTTACCTAGGAAGCAATCAGCCCCAGCATTTT.

The chain carries TRBV7-6 and TRBJ1-1, with a weak D call TRBD1 (6 bases). The CDR3 totals 15 residues. V lost 5 bases and J lost 8, with 21 bases in between. Per the germline V gene, CDR1 is SGHVS and CDR2 is FNYEAQ. The CDR3: CASSLARQASREAFF. DNA for the CDR3: TGTGCCAGCAGCCTCGCCAGACAGGCCAGTAGAGAAGCTTTCTTT.

The CDR3 bases are TGTGCCAGCAGCCCCCAAGGACTAGCGCAAGAGACCCAGTACTTC. This translates into CASSPQGLAQETQYF. The V gene is TRBV5-4, the J gene TRBJ2-5; 9 positions match TRBD2. The CDR3 is 15 amino acids. Germline V gives CDR1 SGHNT, CDR2 YYREEE (reference sequence). The junction had 6 bases not matched to a gene; V was cut back by 4 bases and J by 2 bases.

V is TRBV18 and J is TRBJ1-3; D possibly corresponds to TRBD1 (5 bases). V was cut by 0 bases and J by 0 bases, with 15 bases left in between. Germline V gives CDR1 KGHSH, CDR2 LQKENI. The CDR3 has 18 residues. CDR3 in amino acids: CASSPPGQFLPSGNTIYF. The CDR3 nucleotides read TGTGCCAGCTCACCACCGGGGCAATTCCTACCCTCTGGAAACACCATATATTTT.

The chain carries TRBV5-5 and TRBJ1-2, with 9 positions matching TRBD1. This CDR3 comprises 16 residues. Trimming cost V 4 bases and J 2 bases; bases outside gene matches: 9. Germline CDR1 SGHKS, CDR2 YYEKEE (reference sequence). The CDR3: CASSNDNRGQNYGYTF. CDR3 sequence (DNA): TGTGCCAGCAGCAACGATAACAGGGGGCAAAACTATGGCTACACCTTC.

The V gene is TRBV4-3, the J gene TRBJ2-7, with TRBD2 matching over 8 bases. After removal of 2 bases from V and 2 bases from J, the junction contained 5 bases not matched to a gene. CDR1 is LGHNA and CDR2 is YSLEER in the germline V gene. CDR3 size: 15 residues. The CDR3 reads CASSQSLAVAYEQYF. The CDR3 DNA is TGCGCCAGCAGCCAATCACTAGCGGTAGCCTACGAGCAGTACTTC.

There are a few counts of this clone. The V gene is TRBV13, the J gene TRBJ2-5; 12 bases fit TRBD2. CDR1 and CDR2 from the germline V gene are PRHDT and FYEKMQ (reference sequence). The CDR3 spans 15 residues. J was trimmed by 4 bases and V by 5 bases; bases with no gene match: 5. The CDR3 DNA reads as TGTGCCAGCAGCCTACTAGCGGGAGGAGGAGAGACCCAGTACTTC. It translates to CASSLLAGGGETQYF.

The chain uses TRBV6-4 and TRBJ2-1, with TRBD2 matching over 13 bases. V was pared by 1 base and J by 10 bases, with 7 bases of the junction left unmatched. This CDR3 comprises 16 residues. In germline, CDR1 is MRHNA, CDR2 SNTAGT. CDR3 protein: CASSDLGLAGRGEQFF. Written as DNA, the CDR3 is TGTGCCAGCAGTGACTTGGGACTAGCGGGACGGGGCGAGCAGTTCTTC.

V and J are TRBV4-2 and TRBJ2-1, with 10 bases aligning to TRBD2. CDR3 size: 15 residues. V was pared by 0 bases and J by 4 bases, with 0 bases of the junction left unmatched. Germline CDR1 is LGHNA and CDR2 is YNFKEQ. The CDR3 loop reads CASSQEAGGYNEQFF. CDR3 coding DNA: TGTGCCAGCAGCCAAGAAGCGGGAGGGTACAATGAGCAGTTCTTC.

The genes are TRBV5-5 and TRBJ1-2, with 11 bases matching TRBD1. The CDR3 is 15 residues long. Trimming removed 4 bases from V and 4 bases from J; junction bases left unmatched: 6. CDR1 and CDR2 from the germline V gene are SGHKS and YYEKEE (reference sequence). CDR3 DNA: TGTGCCAGCAGCCTCGGACAGGGGGCTCCCTATGGCTACACCTTC. Its translation is CASSLGQGAPYGYTF.

The J gene is TRBJ2-3, the V gene TRBV5-4, with 12 nucleotides matching TRBD2. With V trimmed by 3 bases and J by 3 bases, 8 bases remained unmatched. The CDR3 extends over 17 amino acids. In germline, CDR1 is SGHNT, CDR2 YYREEE (reference sequence). CDR3 region: CASSWGLAGSRTDTQYF. CDR3 bases: TGTGCCAGCAGCTGGGGACTAGCGGGCTCGCGGACAGATACGCAGTATTTT.

A few counts support this clone. V is TRBV27 and J is TRBJ2-3, with TRBD2 identical over 9 bases. Per the germline V gene, CDR1 is MNHEY and CDR2 is SMNVEV (reference sequence). With V trimmed by 2 bases and J by 0 bases, 9 bases remained unmatched. The length of the CDR3 is 18 residues. CDR3 sequence (DNA): TGTGCCAGCAGTTTACCCCCGCGACTAGCGGAAAGCACAGATACGCAGTATTTT. Its translation is CASSLPPRLAESTDTQYF.

This clone is categorized as medium-sized (0.01 to 0.1%). The rearrangement links TRBV27 to TRBJ2-1; TRBD2 aligns across 7 bases. V lost 2 bases and J lost 4; bases outside the gene matches: 2. CDR3 length: 14 residues. The germline V gene encodes CDR1 MNHEY and CDR2 SMNVEV (reference sequence). DNA of the CDR3: TGTGCCAGCAGTTTAGCGGGAGTTTACAATGAGCAGTTCTTC. Encoded protein: CASSLAGVYNEQFF.

This clone was found a few times. This rearrangement joins TRBV6-6 to TRBJ1-2, with 9 bases fitting TRBD1. Germline trimming cut 7 bases from V and 6 bases from J; bases unmatched to any gene: 3. This CDR3 spans 12 amino acids. Germline values: CDR1 MNHNY, CDR2 SVGAGI (reference sequence). CDR3 bases: TGTGCCAGCACCTGGACAGGGGATGGCTACACCTTC. Protein product: CASTWTGDGYTF.

In its sample, this clone was seen a few times. The V and J genes are TRBV6-6 and TRBJ1-2; D gene ambiguous. Germline V CDR1 and CDR2: MNHNY, SVGAGI (reference sequence). The CDR3 totals 13 residues. Trimming took off 4 bases at V and 6 bases at J, with 12 bases between the two ends. In DNA form, the CDR3 reads TGTGCCAGCAGTTGGGCTATCAATGATGGCTACACCTTC. This sequence encodes CASSWAINDGYTF.

This clone is labeled medium-sized. This sequence joins TRBV2 and TRBJ1-2; the D gene is possibly TRBD1 (6 bases). CDR1 and CDR2 (germline): SNHLY, FYNNEI. The CDR3 is 15 residues long. Trimming shortened V by 4 bases and J by 0 bases, and 12 bases separated the two germline ends. The chain's CDR3 is CASSGYRDANYGYTF. CDR3 sequence (DNA): TGTGCCAGCAGTGGGTACAGGGATGCTAACTATGGCTACACCTTC. Drawing the rest from reference TRBV2 and TRBJ1-2, the complete variable domain is EPEVTQTPSHQVTQMGQEVILRCVPISNHLYFYWYRQILGQKVEFLVSFYNNEISEKSEIFDDQFSVERPDGSNFTLKIRSTKLEDSAMYFCASSGYRDANYGYTFGSGTRLTVV.

This chain joins TRBV10-3 and TRBJ1-1, with a possible D match to TRBD1 (5 bases). Per germline, CDR1 ENHRY and CDR2 SYGVKD. V was pared by 1 base and J by 0 bases, with 9 bases between. The CDR3 contains 15 residues. CDR3 sequence: CAISELGRMNTEAFF. Written as DNA, the CDR3 is TGTGCCATCAGTGAGTTGGGACGGATGAACACTGAAGCTTTCTTT.